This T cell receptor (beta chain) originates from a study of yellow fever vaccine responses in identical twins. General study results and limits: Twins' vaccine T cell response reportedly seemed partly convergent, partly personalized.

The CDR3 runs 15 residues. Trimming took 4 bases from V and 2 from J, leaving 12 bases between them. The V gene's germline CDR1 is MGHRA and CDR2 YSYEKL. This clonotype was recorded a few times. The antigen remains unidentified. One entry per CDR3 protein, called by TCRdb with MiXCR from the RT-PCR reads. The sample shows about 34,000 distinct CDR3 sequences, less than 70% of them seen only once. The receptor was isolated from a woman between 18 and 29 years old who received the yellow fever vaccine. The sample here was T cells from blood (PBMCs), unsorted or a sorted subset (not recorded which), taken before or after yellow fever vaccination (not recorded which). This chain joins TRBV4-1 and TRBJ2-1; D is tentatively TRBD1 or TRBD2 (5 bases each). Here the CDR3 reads CASSPGLGAYNEQFF. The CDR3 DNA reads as TGCGCCAGCAGCCCGGGGTTAGGGGCCTACAATGAGCAGTTCTTC.